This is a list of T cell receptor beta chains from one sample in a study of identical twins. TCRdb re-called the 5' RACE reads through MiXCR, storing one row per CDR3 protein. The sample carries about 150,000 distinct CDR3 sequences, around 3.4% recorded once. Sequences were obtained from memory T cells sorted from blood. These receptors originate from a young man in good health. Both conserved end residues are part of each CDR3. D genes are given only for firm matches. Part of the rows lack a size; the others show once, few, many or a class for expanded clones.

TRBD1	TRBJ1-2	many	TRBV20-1	TGCAGTGCACCCGAACCCGGGACAGCCTATGGCTACACCTTC	CSAPEPGTAYGYTF
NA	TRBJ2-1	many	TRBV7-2	TGTGCCAGCGGCGGGTCCCTTTACAATGAGCAGTTCTTC	CASGGSLYNEQFF
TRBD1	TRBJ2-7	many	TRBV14	TGTGCCAGCGCCCCACCGACAGGGACCTCCTACGAGCAGTACTTC	CASAPPTGTSYEQYF
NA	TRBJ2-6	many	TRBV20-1	TGCAGTGCTAGAGCCCCCGGGGCTGGGGCCAACGTCCTGACTTTC	CSARAPGAGANVLTF
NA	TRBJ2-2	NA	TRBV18	TGTGCCAGCTCACTGTCGACAGCCCACACCGGGGAGCTGTTTTTT	CASSLSTAHTGELFF
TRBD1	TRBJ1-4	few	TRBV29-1	TGCAGCGTGGGACAGGGGATAGCAACTAATGAAAAACTGTTTTTT	CSVGQGIATNEKLFF
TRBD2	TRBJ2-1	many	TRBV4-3	TGCGCCAGCAGCCAGGGCGGGGGTCTCTACAATGAGCAGTTCTTC	CASSQGGGLYNEQFF
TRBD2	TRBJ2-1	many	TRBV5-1	TGCGCCAGCAGCCCGAACGGGGGGACCTACAATGAGCAGTTCTTC	CASSPNGGTYNEQFF
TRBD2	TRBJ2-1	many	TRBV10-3	TGTGCCATCAGTAGCGGGGAAAGCTCCTACAATGAGCAGTTCTTC	CAISSGESSYNEQFF
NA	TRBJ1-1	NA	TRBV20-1	TGCAGTGCCAATACAGGGTCGGCTGAAGCTTTCTTT	CSANTGSAEAFF
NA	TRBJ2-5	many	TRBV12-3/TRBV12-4	TGTGCCAGCAGCGAGCGGTTGGGGGGCCAAGAGACCCAGTACTTC	CASSERLGGQETQYF
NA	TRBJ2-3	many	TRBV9	TGTGCCAGCAGCGTAGAGGGGTTAGGGGATACGCAGTATTTT	CASSVEGLGDTQYF
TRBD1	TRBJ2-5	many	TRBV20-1	TGCAGTGCCTGGGGACAGGGTCTAGAGACCCAGTACTTC	CSAWGQGLETQYF
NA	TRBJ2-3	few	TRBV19	TGTGCCAGTAGTCTCTCTCATGGAGATACGCAGTATTTT	CASSLSHGDTQYF
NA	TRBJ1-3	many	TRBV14	TGTGCCAGCAGCCAAGCGGGAGGAAACACCATATATTTT	CASSQAGGNTIYF
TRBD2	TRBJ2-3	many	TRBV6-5	TGTGCCAGCAGTTATCTCCTAGCGGGAGAGGAAGATACGCAGTATTTT	CASSYLLAGEEDTQYF
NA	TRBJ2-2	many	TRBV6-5	TGTGCCAGCAATTCAGGGGCCACCGGGGAGCTGTTTTTT	CASNSGATGELFF
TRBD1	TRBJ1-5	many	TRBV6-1	TGTGCCAGCAAGGGGGCCCGGACAAGCAATCAGCCCCAGCATTTT	CASKGARTSNQPQHF
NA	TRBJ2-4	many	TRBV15	TGTGCCACCAGCAACAGGAGCAAAAACATTCAGTACTTC	CATSNRSKNIQYF
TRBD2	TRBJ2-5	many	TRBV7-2	TGTGCCAGCAGCCCGATCGGGACTAGCTTCGAGACCCAGTACTTC	CASSPIGTSFETQYF
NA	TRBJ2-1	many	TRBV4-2	TGTGCCAGCAGCCAAGAAAGGCAACTCGAGCAGTTCTTC	CASSQERQLEQFF
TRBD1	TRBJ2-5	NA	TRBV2	TGTGCCAACTCCCGGGGACAGGGCTCGCAAGAGACCCAGTACTTC	CANSRGQGSQETQYF
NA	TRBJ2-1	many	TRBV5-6	TGTGCCAGCAGTACTCAACGATCCTACAATGAGCAGTTCTTC	CASSTQRSYNEQFF
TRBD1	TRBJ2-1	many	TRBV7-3	TGTGCCAGCAGCAAGACAGGGGCCGGGGGCTACAATGAGCAGTTCTTC	CASSKTGAGGYNEQFF
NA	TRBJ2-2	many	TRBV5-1	TGCGCCAGCAGTAGGACCGTCACCGGGGAGCTGTTTTTT	CASSRTVTGELFF
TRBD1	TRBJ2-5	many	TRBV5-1	TGCGCCAGCAGCTTGGCCAGGGGGGAGACCCAGTACTTC	CASSLARGETQYF
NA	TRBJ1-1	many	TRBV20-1	TGCAGTGCTAGTGTACGCTCCAGGGCCTACACTGAAGCTTTCTTT	CSASVRSRAYTEAFF
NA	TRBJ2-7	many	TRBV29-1	TGCAGCGTGGGTAACTTGATGGGTAAGGAGCAGTACTTC	CSVGNLMGKEQYF
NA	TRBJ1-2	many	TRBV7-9	TGTGCCAGCAGCTTATCAGTACAAAGCTATGGCTACACCTTC	CASSLSVQSYGYTF
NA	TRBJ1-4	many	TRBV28	TGTGCCAGCAGCCCGGGGGTATTGTATGAAAAACTGTTTTTT	CASSPGVLYEKLFF
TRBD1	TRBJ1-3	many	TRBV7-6	TGTGCCAGCAGCCCCGGACAGGGGGCTCTAAGGGGAAACACCATATATTTT	CASSPGQGALRGNTIYF
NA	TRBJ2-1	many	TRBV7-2	TGTGCCAGCGGGAAGGTGTCCTACAATGAGCAGTTCTTC	CASGKVSYNEQFF